These T cell receptor beta chains were read from a single sample in a study of blood T cell repertoires in COVID-19. Sequencing used immunoSEQ multiplex PCR; TCRdb keeps in-frame clones, though not all of them. The table has 500,000 or so clones, roughly 87% seen once. Source material: PBMCs or T cells enriched from blood (not recorded which). The receptor set was obtained from a woman between 18 and 29 years old who had recovered from COVID-19. Both conserved end residues are part of each CDR3. D genes are given only for firm matches. Expanded clones get a size class; other rows say once, few or many, or leave the size out.

v_gene: TRBV18; j_gene: TRBJ1-3; len: 15; d_gene: NA; abundance: NA; CDR3aa: CASSPMRSSGNTIYF
v_gene: TRBV5-1; j_gene: TRBJ2-2; len: 17; d_gene: TRBD2; abundance: NA; CDR3aa: CASSLAKTSEHTGELFF
v_gene: TRBV6-5; j_gene: TRBJ2-5; len: 13; d_gene: NA; abundance: NA; CDR3aa: CASTRDISETQYF
v_gene: TRBV30; j_gene: TRBJ2-7; len: 17; d_gene: TRBD1; abundance: NA; CDR3aa: CAWSNFKGAVGPYEQYF
v_gene: TRBV19; j_gene: TRBJ2-7; len: 17; d_gene: TRBD2; abundance: NA; CDR3aa: CASSMRPSGESSYEQYF
v_gene: TRBV30; j_gene: TRBJ2-4; len: 13; d_gene: NA; abundance: NA; CDR3aa: CAWAGLAKNIQYF
v_gene: TRBV27; j_gene: TRBJ1-2; len: 14; d_gene: TRBD1; abundance: NA; CDR3aa: CASSSAGTGNGYTF
v_gene: TRBV19; j_gene: TRBJ2-7; len: 15; d_gene: TRBD2; abundance: NA; CDR3aa: CASSAGTSVSYEQYF
v_gene: TRBV5-1; j_gene: TRBJ2-7; len: 14; d_gene: TRBD1; abundance: NA; CDR3aa: CASSLGQGAYEQYF
v_gene: TRBV5-5; j_gene: TRBJ1-2; len: 16; d_gene: NA; abundance: NA; CDR3aa: CASSFLARNLNYGYTF
v_gene: TRBV23-1; j_gene: TRBJ1-1; len: 19; d_gene: TRBD1; abundance: NA; CDR3aa: CASSQSRGSGQGVNTEAFF
v_gene: TRBV5-6; j_gene: TRBJ2-7; len: 13; d_gene: NA; abundance: NA; CDR3aa: CASSPQGVYEQYF
v_gene: TRBV7-2; j_gene: TRBJ1-2; len: 16; d_gene: TRBD1; abundance: NA; CDR3aa: CASSLPRRQGNYGYTF
v_gene: TRBV5-1; j_gene: TRBJ2-5; len: 15; d_gene: NA; abundance: NA; CDR3aa: CASSGTTSPGETQYF
v_gene: TRBV7-6; j_gene: TRBJ1-4; len: 15; d_gene: TRBD1; abundance: NA; CDR3aa: CASSPPRTGGEKLFF
v_gene: TRBV28; j_gene: TRBJ2-1; len: 14; d_gene: NA; abundance: NA; CDR3aa: CASSFPVQGSEQFF
v_gene: TRBV4-2; j_gene: TRBJ1-2; len: 15; d_gene: NA; abundance: NA; CDR3aa: CASSLGRGEAYGYTF
v_gene: TRBV10-3; j_gene: TRBJ2-5; len: 15; d_gene: TRBD2; abundance: NA; CDR3aa: CAIKRGDPMEETQYF
v_gene: TRBV21-1; j_gene: TRBJ1-4; len: 15; d_gene: NA; abundance: NA; CDR3aa: CASSKPRDRAEKLFF
v_gene: TRBV4-1; j_gene: TRBJ1-3; len: 16; d_gene: TRBD1; abundance: NA; CDR3aa: CASSSRTGGSGNTIYF
v_gene: TRBV5-3; j_gene: TRBJ1-5; len: 19; d_gene: NA; abundance: NA; CDR3aa: CARSQGGRVESRPEHPQHF
v_gene: TRBV5-1; j_gene: TRBJ1-2; len: 15; d_gene: NA; abundance: NA; CDR3aa: CASSPEGGSYYGYTF
v_gene: TRBV6-2/TRBV6-3; j_gene: TRBJ1-6; len: 15; d_gene: NA; abundance: once; CDR3aa: CASSPDAPGNSPLHF
v_gene: TRBV30; j_gene: TRBJ1-4; len: 15; d_gene: TRBD1; abundance: NA; CDR3aa: CAWSFLDRGSEKLFF
v_gene: TRBV19; j_gene: TRBJ2-1; len: 15; d_gene: NA; abundance: NA; CDR3aa: CASTTGTSVYNEQFF
v_gene: TRBV21-1; j_gene: TRBJ2-1; len: 18; d_gene: NA; abundance: NA; CDR3aa: CASSKRRQALLTYNEQFF
v_gene: TRBV30; j_gene: TRBJ1-1; len: 13; d_gene: TRBD1; abundance: once; CDR3aa: CAWTWAGGTEAFF
v_gene: TRBV19; j_gene: TRBJ1-5; len: 19; d_gene: TRBD1; abundance: NA; CDR3aa: CASSQRRDRGLNGNQPQHF
v_gene: TRBV18; j_gene: TRBJ1-5; len: 16; d_gene: TRBD1; abundance: few; CDR3aa: CASSLSQDRVGQPQHF
v_gene: TRBV27; j_gene: TRBJ1-2; len: 16; d_gene: TRBD1; abundance: NA; CDR3aa: CASSFPRAGGLYGYTF
v_gene: TRBV7-9; j_gene: TRBJ2-5; len: 17; d_gene: TRBD1; abundance: once; CDR3aa: CASSYGQGSSFRKTQYF
v_gene: TRBV10-1; j_gene: TRBJ1-4; len: 15; d_gene: TRBD1; abundance: NA; CDR3aa: CASIQTGGGREKLFF
v_gene: TRBV2; j_gene: TRBJ2-3; len: 15; d_gene: TRBD2; abundance: NA; CDR3aa: CASSVQRGDTDTQYF
v_gene: TRBV7-9; j_gene: TRBJ1-2; len: 14; d_gene: NA; abundance: NA; CDR3aa: CASSLGTVNYGYTF
v_gene: TRBV4-1; j_gene: TRBJ2-6; len: 19; d_gene: NA; abundance: NA; CDR3aa: CASSQKIRVTKSGANVLTF
v_gene: TRBV7-9; j_gene: TRBJ2-7; len: 14; d_gene: NA; abundance: NA; CDR3aa: CASSLGGAAYEQYF
v_gene: TRBV7-9; j_gene: TRBJ1-4; len: 13; d_gene: NA; abundance: NA; CDR3aa: CASNRGENEKLFF
v_gene: TRBV6-1; j_gene: TRBJ2-7; len: 14; d_gene: NA; abundance: NA; CDR3aa: CASSEWRGSYEQYF